The rows below give T cell receptor beta chains drawn from one sample of a study of blood T cell repertoires in COVID-19. Only in-frame clones appear in the TCRdb table, and some are missing; sequencing was by immunoSEQ multiplex PCR. The sample carries approximately 230,000 clones, about four fifths recorded once. The sequenced material came from peripheral blood. The receptors originated from a man older than 75 with acute or convalescent COVID-19. Each CDR3 is given with its conserved first and last residue. D genes are given only for firm matches. Size is stated for part of the rows, as once, few or many counts, or as a class when the clone is expanded.

clone size	D gene	V gene	J gene	CDR3 DNA	CDR3 protein
-	TRBD1	TRBV30	TRBJ1-1	TGTGCCCTCCGGGACAGGGTTCTCCCTGAAGCTTTCTTT	CALRDRVLPEAFF
-	TRBD1	TRBV7-9	TRBJ1-2	TGTGCCAGCAGCTTAGTCGGCCAGGGGGCGAAAGGCTACACCTTC	CASSLVGQGAKGYTF
-	TRBD2	TRBV4-1	TRBJ2-1	TGCGCCAGCAGCCAAGAGTCTAGCGGGGGGGCCGGATACAAGGAGTTCTTC	CASSQESSGGAGYKEFF
-	-	TRBV21-1	TRBJ1-5	TGTGCCAGCAGCAAAGTGCGAAGTCGGACACCCGAACAGCCCCAGCATTTT	CASSKVRSRTPEQPQHF
-	-	TRBV19	TRBJ1-6	TGTGCCAGTAGTATAGCTGGAGCCAATTCACCCCTCCACTTT	CASSIAGANSPLHF
-	TRBD1	TRBV6-5	TRBJ2-7	TGTGCCAGCAGTTACGCTCCGGGACAGGGGGCCATTGAGCAGTACTTC	CASSYAPGQGAIEQYF
-	TRBD2	TRBV5-3	TRBJ2-3	TGTGCCAGAAGCTTGGGACTAGCGGGGGGTGGAGTGAAATCAGATACGCAGTATTTT	CARSLGLAGGGVKSDTQYF
-	TRBD1	TRBV4-1	TRBJ1-2	TGCGCCAGCAGCCGTTCTCCCCGGGACAGGGGTCACTATGGCTACACCTTC	CASSRSPRDRGHYGYTF
-	TRBD1	TRBV18	TRBJ2-7	TGTGCCAGCTCACAACCGGGACAGGGGTCCTCCTACGAGCAGTACTTC	CASSQPGQGSSYEQYF
-	-	TRBV2	TRBJ1-5	TGTGCCAGCAGTTCTCAGGCTTATAGCAATCAGCCCCAGCATTTT	CASSSQAYSNQPQHF
-	-	TRBV5-1	TRBJ1-1	TGCGCCAGCAGCTTGGCCGCAGGGGCTGGGACTGAAGCTTTCTTT	CASSLAAGAGTEAFF
-	-	TRBV18	TRBJ1-4	TGTGCCAGCTCACCACCGGTGGCACCCTGGAAACTGTTTTTT	CASSPPVAPWKLFF
-	-	TRBV28	TRBJ1-2	TGTGCCAGCAGTTTAGGCGGCTATGGCTACACCTTC	CASSLGGYGYTF
-	TRBD1	TRBV27	TRBJ1-2	TGTGCCAGCAGTTGGGCCAGGGGGCCCTATGGCTACACCTTC	CASSWARGPYGYTF
-	-	TRBV5-4	TRBJ2-7	TGTGCCAGCAGCTTGCGGACAGCCCCGACCCCCTACGAGCAGTACTTC	CASSLRTAPTPYEQYF
-	TRBD2	TRBV5-6	TRBJ2-7	TGTGCCAGCAGCTTGTGGGCGGGAGCCTACGAGCAGTACTTC	CASSLWAGAYEQYF
-	-	TRBV28	TRBJ1-5	TGTGCCAGCAGTTTAAGGACACCTAATAGCAATCAGCCCCAGCATTTT	CASSLRTPNSNQPQHF
-	TRBD1	TRBV2	TRBJ2-3	TGTGCCAGCAGTTCCAGGGGGCATACGTATTTT	CASSSRGHTYF
-	TRBD2	TRBV9	TRBJ2-3	TGTGCCAGCAGCGCCCTTAGCGGGTCTAGCACAGATACGCAGTATTTT	CASSALSGSSTDTQYF
-	-	TRBV6-1	TRBJ1-4	TGTGCCAGCAGTGAACGGGTCATACTACTGTTTTTT	CASSERVILLFF
-	-	TRBV5-4	TRBJ1-6	TGTGCCAGCAGCCTGTCGGACAGCCGAGGGTCCTCCCTCCACTTT	CASSLSDSRGSSLHF
-	TRBD1	TRBV19	TRBJ1-1	TGTGCCGTAAGGACAGGACTGAACACTGAAGCTTTCTTT	CAVRTGLNTEAFF
-	-	TRBV7-2	TRBJ1-2	TGTGCCAGCAGCTTAGGGCAGGGGAATGGCTACACCTTC	CASSLGQGNGYTF
-	-	TRBV9	TRBJ1-5	TGTGCCAGCAGCGCCACCTCACGTGTCAGTCAGCCCCAGCATTTT	CASSATSRVSQPQHF
-	-	TRBV30	TRBJ2-7	TGTGCCTGGAGTGTACTAGACGAGCAGTACTTC	CAWSVLDEQYF
-	-	TRBV23-1	TRBJ1-5	TGCGCCAGCAGTCAAATCCTTGTCGGGACACGAAGCGTTAGCAATCAGCCCCAGCATTTT	CASSQILVGTRSVSNQPQHF
-	-	TRBV7-2	TRBJ2-3	TGTGCCAGCACCTCACCCCACTCACCAGATACGCAGTATTTT	CASTSPHSPDTQYF
-	-	TRBV28	TRBJ2-3	TGTGCCAGCAGTTTAACAGGAAGGGCAGATACGCAGTATTTT	CASSLTGRADTQYF
-	TRBD1	TRBV13	TRBJ2-7	TGTGCCAGCAGCTGGACAGGGAGAAACGAGCAGTACTTC	CASSWTGRNEQYF
-	TRBD2	TRBV6-2/TRBV6-3	TRBJ2-7	TGTGCCAGCAGTCGGACTAGCGGGAGGGCCGGCTACGAGCAGTACTTC	CASSRTSGRAGYEQYF
few	-	TRBV9	TRBJ2-1	TGTGCCAGCAGCGTATCACTCGGGATAGCCCCCTACAATGAGCAGTTCTTC	CASSVSLGIAPYNEQFF
-	-	TRBV6-6	TRBJ2-3	TGTGCCAGCAGTTACTCGATCGAGGTTCGTACGCAGTATTTT	CASSYSIEVRTQYF
once	-	TRBV18	TRBJ2-3	TGTGCCAGCTCGCCCGCGGGGGCCCGGGGAGATACGCAGTATTTT	CASSPAGARGDTQYF
-	-	TRBV5-1	TRBJ2-7	TGCGCCAGCAGCTTGCGGGTTCAGACCTACGAGCAGTACTTC	CASSLRVQTYEQYF
-	-	TRBV24-1	TRBJ2-3	TGTGCCACCAGTGATTGGGGCCGGCGGGGGCCGATGGATACGCAGTATTTT	CATSDWGRRGPMDTQYF
-	TRBD1	TRBV2	TRBJ1-4	TGTGCCAGCAGTTCGACAGGGGGGCGGAATGAAAAACTGTTTTTT	CASSSTGGRNEKLFF
-	TRBD2	TRBV4-2	TRBJ2-7	TGTGCCAGCAGCCAAGATACGCTCTCGGGGCCAGCGGGGGGGCGGGAGCAGTACTTC	CASSQDTLSGPAGGREQYF
-	TRBD1	TRBV7-9	TRBJ1-2	TGTGCCAGCAGCCCCCCCCGGACAGGGGAGTTCTACACCTTC	CASSPPRTGEFYTF
-	-	TRBV30	TRBJ1-4	TGTGCCTGGAGTGTCGAGGGGAGGAATGAAAAACTGTTTTTT	CAWSVEGRNEKLFF
-	TRBD1	TRBV30	TRBJ1-6	TGTGCCTGGAGTCCGACAGGGAGGTCACCCCTCCACTTT	CAWSPTGRSPLHF
-	-	TRBV27	TRBJ2-1	TGTGCCAGCCGTCGCGGTTTTGCGGACAATGAGCAGTTCTTC	CASRRGFADNEQFF